Sequencing of this T cell receptor beta chain was carried out in a study of blood T cell repertoires in COVID-19. Study-wide context: COVID-19 samples from acute and convalescent phases originated in the United States, Italy and Spain. PBMCs, B-cell-depleted T cells, or T cells were the source of the cDNA or gDNA that made up the material.

The germline V gene encodes CDR1 SNHLY and CDR2 FYNNEI. With V trimmed by 7 bases and J by 7 bases, 6 bases remained unmatched. The CDR3 runs 13 residues. In the authors' methods: From reference gene primer amplification, estimates of nucleated cell counts were derived. Sequencing was performed with immunoSEQ multiplex PCR; in TCRdb, only in-frame clones are kept and a portion is missing. D and trimming come from the DNA, and the V and J calls and clone size come from that table. The sample has over 250,000 clones; 88% are singletons. Participants reported their clinical history, and cohort assignment relied on those reports.

The receptor comes from a woman younger than 45 who had recovered from COVID-19. The V call is TRBV2, the J call TRBJ1-5; 8 bases agree with TRBD1. The sample consisted of PBMCs or T cells enriched from blood (not recorded which). This CDR3 is CASKDRETQPQHF. The CDR3, as DNA: TGTGCCAGCAAGGACAGGGAAACACAGCCCCAGCATTTT.